The 15 T cell receptor beta chains in this list originate from one sample, sequenced in a study of patients and donors after allogeneic stem cell transplantation. TCRdb re-derived calls from the RT-PCR reads in MiXCR, one entry per CDR3 protein. This table holds 30,000 to 35,000 distinct CDR3 sequences, over 6.5% found once. Sequenced: blood, either unsorted or a sorted T cell fraction (not recorded which). These receptors originate from a human donor who was either an allogeneic HSCT recipient or a stem cell or donor lymphocyte infusion donor (not recorded which). It is not recorded whose cells these are; they may come from a transplant donor.

This chain links TRBV10-3 with TRBJ2-7; D not resolved. The CDR3 is 12 residues long. Trimming pared 2 bases from V and 3 bases from J, leaving 5 bases between. Germline CDR1 ENHRY, CDR2 SYGVKD. CDR3 sequence reads: CAISEQNYEQYF. DNA for the CDR3: TGTGCCATCAGTGAGCAAAACTACGAGCAGTACTTC.

In its sample, this clonotype was seen many times. The CDR3 region is CASAQGVGNQPQHF. CDR3 DNA sequence: TGTGCTAGTGCTCAGGGAGTAGGCAATCAGCCCCAGCATTTT. This chain links TRBV12-5 with TRBJ1-5; D may be TRBD1 (5 bases). Germline V gene data show CDR1 as LGHNT and CDR2 as FRNRAP. V shed 7 bases and J shed 2 bases, with 12 bases lying between them. This CDR3 contains 14 residues.

This clonotype was detected a few times. This chain uses TRBV7-3 with TRBJ2-5; 7 bases fit TRBD2. This CDR3 region has 16 residues. The junction had 10 bases not matched to a gene; V was cut back by 2 bases and J by 4 bases. Germline V gives CDR1 SGHTA, CDR2 FQGTGA. For the CDR3, the DNA is TGTGCCAGCAGCTTAGGGCTGGGCGGGAGAGGAGAGACCCAGTACTTC. This sequence encodes CASSLGLGGRGETQYF.

This clonotype was recorded many times. The chain uses TRBV6-5 and TRBJ2-1; the D is unclear. The CDR3 is made up of 13 amino acids. Germline assignment: CDR1 MNHEY and CDR2 SVGAGI. V lost 2 bases and J 3 bases, leaving 5 bases between the germline ends. The CDR3 region has the DNA TGTGCCAGCAGTTACACTTTCTACAATGAGCAGTTCTTC. This codes for CASSYTFYNEQFF.

This clonotype was counted once. J is TRBJ1-5 and V is TRBV7-9; D might be TRBD1 (5 bases). CDR3 length equals 13 residues. The germline V gene encodes CDR1 SEHNR and CDR2 FQNEAQ (reference sequence). Trimming removed 2 bases from V and 5 bases from J, with 7 bases in between. CDR3 residues: CASSLWGDQPQHF. The DNA of the CDR3 is TGTGCCAGCAGCTTATGGGGGGATCAGCCCCAGCATTTT.

With regard to this clonotype: Just one base apart from a much larger clone, this may be a read error. The chain recombines TRBV24-1 with TRBJ2-3; 7 bases map to TRBD2. The V gene end was trimmed by 7 bases and the J gene end by 3 bases; junction bases not matched to a gene: 6. CDR3 length equals 14 residues. CDR1 KGHDR and CDR2 SFDVKD come from the germline V gene. CDR3 residues: CATRREKVTDTQYF. The DNA of the CDR3 is TGTGCCACCAGGCGGGAGAAAGTAACAGATACGCAGTATTTT.

This clonotype has ten or more counts. The J gene is TRBJ1-5, the V gene TRBV2; maybe TRBD1 (6 bases). The CDR3 has 13 amino acids. V was shortened by 6 bases and J by 5 bases, with 11 bases between the two germline ends. In germline, CDR1 is SNHLY, CDR2 FYNNEI. In nucleotides, the CDR3 is TGTGCCAGCAGAACAGGGACTTATCAGCCCCAGCATTTT. Translating gives CASRTGTYQPQHF.

This clonotype was found a few times. This chain connects TRBV6-2 or TRBV6-3 to TRBJ2-5; 7 nucleotides align to TRBD1. V trimming: 6 bases; J trimming: 5 bases; junction bases outside the gene matches: 12. The CDR3 has 15 amino acids. The germline V gene encodes CDR1 MNHEY and CDR2 SVGEGT. The CDR3 reads CASSPTRQGRETQYF. The CDR3 nucleotides read TGTGCCAGCAGCCCGACCCGACAGGGAAGGGAGACCCAGTACTTC.

This clonotype was detected many times. The V call is TRBV6-1, the J call TRBJ1-1, with D tentatively TRBD1 (6 bases). The CDR3 sequence is 12 residues long. V shed 8 bases and J shed 1 base, with 8 bases lying between them. Germline CDR1 is MNHNS and CDR2 is SASEGT. The CDR3 nucleotides are TGTGCCAGCGAAGGGGGGAACACTGAAGCTTTCTTT. It specifies CASEGGNTEAFF.

This rearrangement joins TRBV5-1 to TRBJ2-3; 8 positions agree with TRBD2. The CDR3 runs 15 residues. Trimming cost V 0 bases and J 6 bases; bases outside gene matches: 6. Germline-derived CDR1 and CDR2 are SGHRS and YFSETQ. The CDR3 DNA reads TGCGCCAGCAGCTTGGTTCCGGGAGGGTTGGATACGCAGTATTTT. Protein product: CASSLVPGGLDTQYF.

This clonotype was detected only a few times. The V and J genes are TRBV20-1 and TRBJ2-3; TRBD2 aligns across 13 bases. CDR1 DFQATT and CDR2 SNEGSKA come from the germline V gene (reference sequence). J gave up 5 bases and V 0 bases, and 8 bases lay outside the gene matches. This CDR3 contains 17 residues. The chain's CDR3 is CSARDIPGLAGIDTQYF. For the CDR3, the DNA is TGCAGTGCTAGAGATATTCCGGGACTAGCGGGAATAGATACGCAGTATTTT.

J is TRBJ2-1 and V is TRBV28; 13 bases are shared with TRBD2. CDR1 is MDHEN, CDR2 SYDVKM, per germline. Losses at the gene ends were 10 bases for V and 9 bases for J; bases not matched to a gene: 6. This CDR3 has 13 residues. CDR3 DNA sequence: TGTGCCAACCGACTAGCGGGAGGCGGTGAGCAGTTCTTC. It yields the protein CANRLAGGGEQFF. Filled out from reference TRBV28 and TRBJ2-1, the complete variable domain reads DVKVTQSSRYLVKRTGEKVFLECVQDMDHENMFWYRQDPGLGLRLIYFSYDVKMKEKGDIPEGYSVSREKKERFSLILESASTNQTSMYLCANRLAGGGEQFFGPGTRLTVL.

This sequence joins TRBV24-1 and TRBJ2-5; D is possibly TRBD2 (7 bases). The CDR3 covers 16 residues. The V gene lost 5 bases and the J gene lost 5 bases, with 20 bases spanning the gap. The V gene's germline CDR1 is KGHDR and CDR2 SFDVKD. The CDR3 DNA is TGTGCCACCAGTGCACCGGGACTAAGAGGGGGGGAGACCCAGTACTTC. Its protein product is CATSAPGLRGGETQYF.

The chain combines TRBV4-2 with TRBJ2-5; perhaps TRBD2 as D (6 bases). V shed 4 bases and J shed 2 bases, with 17 bases lying between them. Looked up from germline, CDR1 is LGHNA and CDR2 is YNFKEQ. This CDR3 is 16 amino acids long. The CDR3 protein is CASSLFGGRTQETQYF. Here the CDR3 DNA reads TGTGCCAGCAGCCTTTTCGGAGGGAGGACTCAAGAGACCCAGTACTTC.

Many counts were recorded for this clonotype. The J gene is TRBJ2-7, the V gene TRBV25-1; 8 bases fit TRBD2. The CDR3 runs 13 residues. In germline, CDR1 is MGHDK, CDR2 SYGVNS. Germline trimming cut 10 bases from V and 7 bases from J; bases unmatched to any gene: 12. This CDR3 is CATTLSGSWEQYF. The CDR3 DNA is TGTGCCACCACCCTGAGCGGGAGTTGGGAGCAGTACTTC.